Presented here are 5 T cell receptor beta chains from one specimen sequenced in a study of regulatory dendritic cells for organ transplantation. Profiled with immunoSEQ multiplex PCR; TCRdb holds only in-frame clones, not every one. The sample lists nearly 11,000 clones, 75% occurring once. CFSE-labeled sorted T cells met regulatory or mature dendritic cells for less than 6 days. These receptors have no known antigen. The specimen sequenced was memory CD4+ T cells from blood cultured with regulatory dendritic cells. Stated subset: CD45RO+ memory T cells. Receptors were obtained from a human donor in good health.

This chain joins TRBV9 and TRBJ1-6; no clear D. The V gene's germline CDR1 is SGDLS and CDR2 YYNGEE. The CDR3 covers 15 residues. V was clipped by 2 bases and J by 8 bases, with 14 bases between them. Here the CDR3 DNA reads TGTGCCAGCAGCGTGGGCCCCCAATCGGATTCACCCCTCCACTTT. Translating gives CASSVGPQSDSPLHF. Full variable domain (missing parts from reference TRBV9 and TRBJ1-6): DSGVTQTPKHLITATGQRVTLRCSPRSGDLSVYWYQQSLDQGLQFLIQYYNGEERAKGNILERFSAQQFPDLHSELNLSSLELGDSALYFCASSVGPQSDSPLHFGNGTRLTVT.

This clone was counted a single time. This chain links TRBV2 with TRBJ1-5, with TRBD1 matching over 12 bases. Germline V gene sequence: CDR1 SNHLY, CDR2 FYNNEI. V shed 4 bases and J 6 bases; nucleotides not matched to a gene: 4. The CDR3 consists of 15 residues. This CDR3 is CASSGGQGAIQPQHF. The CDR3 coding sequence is TGTGCCAGCAGTGGGGGACAGGGGGCGATTCAGCCCCAGCATTTT.

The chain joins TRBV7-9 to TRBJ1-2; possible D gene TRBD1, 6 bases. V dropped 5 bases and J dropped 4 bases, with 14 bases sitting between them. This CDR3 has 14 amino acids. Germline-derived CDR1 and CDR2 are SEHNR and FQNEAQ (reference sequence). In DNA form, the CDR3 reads TGTGCCAGCAGCCGAGGACAGCCTCTCTATGGCTACACCTTC. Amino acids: CASSRGQPLYGYTF. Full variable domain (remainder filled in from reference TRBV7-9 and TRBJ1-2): DTGVSQNPRHKITKRGQNVTFRCDPISEHNRLYWYRQTLGQGPEFLTYFQNEAQLEKSRLLSDRFSAERPKGSFSTLEIQRTEQGDSAMYLCASSRGQPLYGYTFGSGTRLTVV.

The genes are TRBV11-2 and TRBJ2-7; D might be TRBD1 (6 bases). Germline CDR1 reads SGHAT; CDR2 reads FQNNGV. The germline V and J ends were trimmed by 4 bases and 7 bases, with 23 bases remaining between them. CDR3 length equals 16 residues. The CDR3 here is CASSSGQSIKGQEQYF. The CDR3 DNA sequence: TGTGCCAGCAGCTCTGGACAGTCCATCAAAGGGCAAGAGCAGTACTTC.

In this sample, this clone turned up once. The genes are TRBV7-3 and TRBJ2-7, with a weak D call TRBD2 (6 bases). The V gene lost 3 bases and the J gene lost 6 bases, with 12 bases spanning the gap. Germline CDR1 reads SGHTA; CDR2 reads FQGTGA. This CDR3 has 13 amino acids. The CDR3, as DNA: TGTGCCAGCAGCTTGGACGGGGGTGGCGAGCAGTACTTC. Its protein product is CASSLDGGGEQYF.